This is a list of T cell receptor beta chains from one sample in a study of cytomegalovirus exposure and HLA in healthy donors. Measured with immunoSEQ multiplex PCR; TCRdb has only the in-frame clones, and not every one. The sample lists a few hundred thousand clones, around 90% seen once, with around 1.7% in the top ten. The sequenced material came from PBMCs. The receptor source for this set is a girl aged 2 to 10 in good health and CMV-seronegative. Each CDR3 is given with its conserved first and last residue. The order of the fields is J gene, clone size, V gene, D gene, CDR3 protein, CDR3 DNA. D genes are given only for firm matches. Not all rows give a size; the values are once, few, many and, for expanded clones, a class.

TRBJ2-5,NA,TRBV9,NA,CASSHRIDKGDQETQYF,TGTGCCAGCAGCCACCGGATCGACAAGGGGGACCAAGAGACCCAGTACTTC
TRBJ2-1,NA,TRBV27,TRBD2,CASSLLAGALNEQFF,TGTGCCAGCAGTCTACTAGCGGGGGCCCTCAATGAGCAGTTCTTC
TRBJ2-3,NA,TRBV10-3,NA,CAISVTLDTQYF,TGTGCCATCAGTGTGACTCTAGATACGCAGTATTTT
TRBJ2-7,NA,TRBV30,NA,CAWSAPPGVFSYEQYF,TGTGCCTGGAGTGCGCCCCCCGGGGTCTTCTCCTACGAGCAGTACTTC
TRBJ2-1,NA,TRBV6-5,TRBD1,CASSSLSGGRFF,TGTGCCAGCAGTTCCCTATCAGGGGGCCGGTTCTTC
TRBJ1-1,once,TRBV5-1,TRBD1,CASSATGLGNQGAQNTEAFF,TGCGCCAGCAGCGCAACAGGTCTGGGAAATCAGGGGGCCCAGAACACTGAAGCTTTCTTT
TRBJ2-2,NA,TRBV6-5,TRBD2,CASSRLAVNTGELFF,TGTGCCAGCTCAAGACTAGCGGTGAACACCGGGGAGCTGTTTTTT
TRBJ1-1,NA,TRBV6-1,TRBD1,CASSPGTGLNTEAFF,TGTGCCAGCAGTCCCGGGACAGGTTTGAACACTGAAGCTTTCTTT
TRBJ1-2,NA,TRBV28,TRBD1,CASSLDRGEGYGYTF,TGTGCCAGCAGTTTGGACAGGGGAGAGGGCTATGGCTACACCTTC
TRBJ2-2,NA,TRBV7-9,NA,CASSLDGIGELFF,TGTGCCAGCAGCTTAGACGGGATCGGGGAGCTGTTTTTT
TRBJ2-2,once,TRBV19,NA,CASSISRVSVTGELFF,TGTGCCAGTAGTATCTCCCGGGTATCGGTCACCGGGGAGCTGTTTTTT
TRBJ2-7,NA,TRBV25-1,NA,CASTRGDISYEQYF,TGTGCCAGCACCCGAGGGGACATCTCCTACGAGCAGTACTTC
TRBJ2-1,NA,TRBV14,TRBD2,CASSQAVLATYNEQFF,TGTGCCAGCAGCCAAGCCGTACTAGCGACGTACAATGAGCAGTTCTTC
TRBJ1-5,NA,TRBV27,NA,CASSPTGAQHF,TGTGCCAGCAGCCCCACCGGGGCCCAGCATTTT
TRBJ1-1,once,TRBV11-3,NA,CASSPDPGTEAFF,TGTGCCAGCAGCCCCGATCCGGGCACTGAAGCTTTCTTT
TRBJ2-1,NA,TRBV5-6,TRBD1,CASSPATGGGHNEQFF,TGTGCCAGCAGCCCGGCCACAGGGGGAGGTCACAATGAGCAGTTCTTC
TRBJ1-1,once,TRBV25-1,NA,CASSDRMNTEAFF,TGTGCCAGCAGTGACAGAATGAACACTGAAGCTTTCTTT
TRBJ1-1,NA,TRBV10-3,NA,CAISGTRSTEAFF,TGTGCCATCAGCGGGACAAGGAGCACTGAAGCTTTCTTT
TRBJ2-2,NA,TRBV10-3,NA,CAISELAVDTGELFF,TGTGCCATCAGTGAGCTAGCAGTGGACACCGGGGAGCTGTTTTTT
TRBJ1-4,NA,TRBV4-1,NA,CASSQERGQSEKLFF,TGCGCCAGCAGCCAGGAGCGGGGGCAGAGTGAAAAACTGTTTTTT
TRBJ1-1,NA,TRBV19,NA,CASSIVGVSNTEAFF,TGTGCCAGTAGTATAGTCGGAGTTTCGAACACTGAAGCTTTCTTT
TRBJ1-2,NA,TRBV19,NA,CASISRKEEGYGYTF,TGTGCCAGTATTTCTCGTAAGGAAGAGGGCTATGGCTACACCTTC
TRBJ2-7,NA,TRBV11-2,TRBD2,CASSPSPSGGPYEQYF,TGTGCCAGCAGCCCTTCTCCTAGCGGGGGACCCTACGAGCAGTACTTC
TRBJ2-3,NA,TRBV30,TRBD2,CAWSGETSGGQQDTQYF,TGTGCCTGGAGCGGGGAAACTAGCGGGGGGCAGCAAGATACGCAGTATTTT
TRBJ1-3,NA,TRBV6-5,NA,CASSYDRGNTIYF,TGTGCCAGCAGTTATGACAGGGGAAACACCATATATTTT
TRBJ1-3,once,TRBV10-2,NA,CASYRDSGNTIYF,TGCGCCAGCTATCGGGACTCTGGAAACACCATATATTTT
TRBJ2-1,NA,TRBV27,TRBD2,CASSLGIAGSNEQFF,TGTGCCAGCAGTTTAGGGATAGCGGGTAGCAATGAGCAGTTCTTC
TRBJ2-7,NA,TRBV9,TRBD1,CASSPFGTGGGQYF,TGTGCCAGCAGCCCTTTCGGGACAGGGGGGGGGCAGTACTTC
TRBJ2-5,NA,TRBV27,NA,CASSLRVGAPREQYF,TGTGCCAGCAGTTTAAGGGTCGGGGCTCCTCGGGAGCAGTACTTC
TRBJ1-6,NA,TRBV20-1,NA,CSARHGSPLHF,TGCAGTGCTAGACACGGGAGTCCCCTCCACTTT
TRBJ2-7,NA,TRBV6-1,TRBD2,CASSGTSGGVSYEQYF,TGTGCCAGCAGTGGGACTAGCGGGGGTGTTAGTTACGAGCAGTACTTC
TRBJ2-3,NA,TRBV13,TRBD2,CASSTPGTSVADTQYF,TGTGCCAGCAGCACGCCCGGGACTAGCGTAGCGGATACGCAGTATTTT
TRBJ2-7,NA,TRBV4-2,TRBD2,CASSQDASSGSIRYEQYF,TGTGCCAGCAGCCAAGATGCGTCTAGCGGGAGCATACGTTACGAGCAGTACTTC
TRBJ1-4,once,TRBV9,TRBD1,CASSPQGATNEKLFF,TGTGCCAGCAGCCCTCAGGGGGCGACTAATGAAAAACTGTTTTTT
TRBJ1-6,NA,TRBV19,TRBD1,CASSMLTGGDNSPLHF,TGTGCCAGTAGTATGTTGACAGGGGGCGACAATTCACCCCTCCACTTT
TRBJ2-1,NA,TRBV4-1,NA,CASSQVGRANEQFF,TGCGCCAGCAGCCAAGTCGGTAGAGCTAATGAGCAGTTCTTC
TRBJ1-6,NA,TRBV9,NA,CASSLGGENTPLHF,TGTGCCAGCAGCCTGGGAGGGGAAAATACACCCCTCCACTTT
TRBJ2-2,NA,TRBV6-1,TRBD2,CASSGSAGGANTGELFF,TGTGCCAGCAGTGGGTCAGCGGGGGGGGCGAACACCGGGGAGCTGTTTTTT
TRBJ1-6,NA,TRBV2,NA,CASSQARGAESPLHF,TGTGCCAGCAGTCAGGCCCGGGGGGCGGAATCACCCCTCCACTTT
TRBJ2-7,NA,TRBV27,NA,CASSLTSSPYEQYF,TGTGCCAGCAGTCTCACTAGCTCCCCCTACGAGCAGTACTTC
TRBJ1-1,NA,TRBV10-3,NA,CAISRSYTEAFF,TGTGCCATCAGTCGTAGCTACACTGAAGCTTTCTTT
TRBJ2-7,NA,TRBV5-4,TRBD2,CASSPETSGDRQYF,TGTGCCAGCAGCCCGGAGACTAGCGGGGACCGGCAGTACTTC
TRBJ2-1,NA,TRBV27,TRBD2,CASSLGGRAFHEQFF,TGTGCCAGCAGTTTAGGCGGGAGGGCCTTTCATGAGCAGTTCTTC
TRBJ2-7,NA,TRBV6-5,TRBD1,CASSSGTGEDEQYF,TGTGCCAGCAGTTCCGGGACAGGGGAGGACGAGCAGTACTTC
TRBJ2-5,once,TRBV30,NA,CAWSVQGFETQYF,TGTGCCTGGAGTGTCCAGGGTTTTGAGACCCAGTACTTC
TRBJ2-5,NA,TRBV4-1,NA,CASSQESGRVAQYF,TGCGCCAGCAGCCAGGAGTCTGGTCGAGTGGCCCAGTACTTC
TRBJ1-4,NA,TRBV9,NA,CASSVASATNEKLFF,TGTGCCAGCAGCGTAGCGTCAGCAACTAATGAAAAACTGTTTTTT
TRBJ2-1,NA,TRBV5-4,NA,CASSLVPGSREQFF,TGTGCCAGCAGCCTGGTCCCCGGGTCTAGGGAGCAGTTCTTC
TRBJ2-1,NA,TRBV5-1,TRBD2,CASSQSSGGARNEQFF,TGCGCCAGCAGCCAATCTAGCGGGGGGGCGCGCAATGAGCAGTTCTTC
TRBJ2-1,once,TRBV7-8,NA,CASSLIATSSYNEQFF,TGTGCCAGCAGCTTAATAGCGACCAGCTCCTACAATGAGCAGTTCTTC
TRBJ2-3,NA,TRBV6-5,TRBD2,CASRIAGGTDTQYF,TGTGCCAGCAGAATAGCGGGCGGCACAGATACGCAGTATTTT
TRBJ1-2,NA,TRBV19,TRBD1,CASSPGDSPRGYTF,TGTGCCAGTAGTCCCGGGGACAGCCCGAGGGGCTACACCTTC
TRBJ2-7,NA,TRBV6-1,TRBD2,CASSPGGEQYF,TGTGCCAGCAGTCCGGGAGGCGAGCAGTACTTC
TRBJ2-7,NA,TRBV5-1,TRBD2,CASSITSGYSSYEQYF,TGCGCCAGCAGCATAACTAGCGGGTATAGCTCCTACGAGCAGTACTTC
TRBJ1-1,NA,TRBV15,NA,CATSPIAGTEAFF,TGTGCCACCAGCCCAATTGCGGGGACTGAAGCTTTCTTT